Included here is one T cell receptor beta chain sequence, with context. The antigen is unknown. The data derive from a study of PD-L1 blockade in urothelial cancer. Each patient gave between 1 and 8 samples, pretreatment and on-treatment. General observations from the study: Patients who had durable benefit saw their tumor-associated blood clones expand more at 3 weeks.

Sequencing was performed with immunoSEQ multiplex PCR; in TCRdb, only in-frame clones are kept and a portion is missing. Here the sample spans 57,000 or so clones, roughly 87% being singletons. Looked up from germline, CDR1 is SGHAT and CDR2 is FQDESV (reference sequence). CDR3 length: 14 residues. The ends were cut back, 4 bases at V and 5 bases at J, with 14 bases in the middle. Sequencing used PBMCs, obtained around atezolizumab (anti-PD-L1) treatment. The V gene is TRBV11-1, the J gene TRBJ2-5; D call uncertain. This receptor was obtained from a man in his sixties or seventies with urothelial cancer. The DNA of the CDR3 is TGTGCCAGCAGCTCCCGTATCGCGCTGGAGACCCAGTACTTC. Protein: CASSSRIALETQYF.